This T cell receptor (beta chain) originates from a study of spatial heterogeneity in lung cancer. The time point: sample taken at primary tumor resection. Unsorted tumor, nontumor lung tissue or cryopreserved PBMC supplied the whole RNA. This clonotype appeared many times. TCRdb processed the 5' RACE reads anew with MiXCR; each CDR3 protein has one entry. The profile covers tens of thousands of distinct CDR3 sequences, with roughly 6.9% appearing a single time and around 15% taken by the ten largest. Germline CDR1 is SGHRS and CDR2 is YFSETQ. The CDR3 has 12 amino acids. After removal of 3 bases from V and 8 bases from J, the junction contained 1 base not matched to a gene.

V is TRBV5-1 and J is TRBJ2-3; 9 positions match TRBD1. This TCR came from a male donor with early-stage non-small cell lung cancer. The sequences come from PBMCs, collected at surgery. The CDR3 reads CASSWDRATQYF. As DNA, the CDR3 is TGCGCCAGCAGCTGGGACAGGGCTACGCAGTATTTT.